The clone carrying this T cell receptor (beta chain) was counted a few times. This sample was taken from a study of identical twins. The V gene end was trimmed by 5 bases and the J gene end by 7 bases; junction bases not matched to a gene: 19. The CDR3 has 20 residues. Through template switching, a universal primer site was introduced, and the cDNA contained unique molecular identifiers. MiXCR was run by TCRdb on the 5' RACE reads, yielding one entry per CDR3 protein. The table shows 1.5 million to 2 million distinct CDR3 sequences, with under 35% occurring only once. Sequenced material: cord blood. The chain recombines TRBV12-3 or TRBV12-4 with TRBJ2-1, with 14 bases identical to TRBD2. This receptor was taken from a newborn girl in good health. CDR3 nucleotides: TGTGCCAGCAGTCAACGGACTAGCGGGAGGTACAACCAAGGGAGGAATGAGCAGTTCTTC. Encoded protein: CASSQRTSGRYNQGRNEQFF.